A single sample is the source of the 10 T cell receptor beta chains below, sequenced in a study of blood T cell repertoires in COVID-19. Produced via immunoSEQ multiplex PCR; TCRdb's table is partial and in-frame only. This sample yields roughly 290,000 clones, of which about 82% are seen a single time; around 4% belongs to the top ten. The sequenced sample was peripheral blood. The receptors were gathered from a woman aged 50 to 60 with active or convalescent COVID-19.

The chain is built from TRBV28 and TRBJ2-3; D is perhaps TRBD2 (5 bases). This CDR3 spans 16 amino acids. Trimming removed 7 bases at V and 5 bases at J, with 22 bases between. Germline V gives CDR1 MDHEN, CDR2 SYDVKM. CDR3 coding DNA: TGTGCCAGCACCATATCATACCCCTTCGGAGGAGATACGCAGTATTTT. It encodes CASTISYPFGGDTQYF.

The V gene is TRBV24-1, the J gene TRBJ2-2, with 8 bases that match TRBD1. The V segment lost 9 bases and the J segment 5 bases; nucleotides outside the gene matches: 7. The germline CDR1 and CDR2 sequences are KGHDR and SFDVKD. This CDR3 has 14 residues. The CDR3 region has the DNA TGTGCCACCGAGACAGGGGAATCAACCGGGGAGCTGTTTTTT. Translating gives CATETGESTGELFF.

This CDR3 is CATSDTGLGIGEQFF. CDR3 DNA sequence: TGTGCCACCAGTGACACGGGACTAGGAATAGGTGAGCAGTTCTTC. This sequence joins TRBV24-1 and TRBJ2-1; 8 nucleotides line up with TRBD2. The length of the CDR3 is 15 residues. The V gene's germline CDR1 is KGHDR and CDR2 SFDVKD. V shed 4 bases and J 9 bases; nucleotides not matched to a gene: 10.

The chain joins TRBV3-1 (or the pseudogene TRBV3-2) to TRBJ2-7, with D hard to call. The germline V gene has CDR1 LGHDT and CDR2 YNNKEL (reference sequence). The CDR3 runs 13 residues. V was clipped by 0 bases and J by 4 bases, with 7 bases between them. The CDR3 loop is CASSQDSRYEQYF. CDR3 in DNA: TGTGCCAGCAGCCAAGATTCTCGGTACGAGCAGTACTTC.

The CDR3 nucleotides read TGTGCCAGCAGCGTCAGCTGGGGCAGTCTGAACACTGAAGCTTTCTTT. It codes for CASSVSWGSLNTEAFF. The chain employs TRBV9 and TRBJ1-1; D perhaps matches TRBD1 (5 bases). The CDR3 consists of 16 residues. V lost 2 bases to trimming and J lost 0 bases, with 14 bases between them. Germline CDR1 SGDLS, CDR2 YYNGEE.

The chain recombines TRBV5-5 with TRBJ1-2, with 7 bases that match TRBD1. The V gene end was trimmed by 0 bases and the J gene end by 4 bases; junction bases not matched to a gene: 3. CDR1 is SGHKS and CDR2 is YYEKEE in the germline V gene (reference sequence). The CDR3 covers 14 residues. The CDR3 nucleotides read TGTGCCAGCAGCTTGGTAGGGGGCGGCTATGGCTACACCTTC. This translates into CASSLVGGGYGYTF.

The rearrangement links TRBV2 to TRBJ1-2; possibly TRBD1 for D (6 bases). In germline, CDR1 is SNHLY, CDR2 FYNNEI. V was trimmed by 2 bases and J by 2 bases, leaving 18 bases between them. The CDR3 sequence is 17 residues long. CDR3 in DNA: TGTGCCAGCAGTGAACAGACGACAGGCGGGTCGAACTATGGCTACACCTTC. This encodes CASSEQTTGGSNYGYTF.

This clone showed up just a few times. The genes are TRBV4-2 and TRBJ1-3; 9 bases line up with TRBD1. Losses at the gene ends were 1 base for V and 3 bases for J; bases not matched to a gene: 13. CDR1 is LGHNA and CDR2 is YNFKEQ in the germline V gene. The CDR3 loop spans 19 amino acids. This CDR3 reads CASSQVRGQGILGGNTIYF. The CDR3 DNA follows: TGTGCCAGCAGCCAAGTTAGGGGACAGGGAATACTGGGTGGAAACACCATATATTTT.

In DNA, the CDR3 is TGTGCCAGCAGTGAATCTGGAGGGGCCTACGAGCAGTACTTC. It encodes CASSESGGAYEQYF. The chain has TRBV25-1 and TRBJ2-7, with D perhaps TRBD2 (6 bases). Trimming took off 1 base at V and 2 bases at J, with 9 bases between the two ends. Germline loops: CDR1 MGHDK, CDR2 SYGVNS. CDR3 length: 14 amino acids.

This chain uses TRBV18 with TRBJ2-1, with D tentatively TRBD1 (6 bases). The V end was cut by 6 bases, the J end by 0 bases, with 15 bases between. The CDR3 is 16 amino acids. Germline V gene lookup returns CDR1 KGHSH and CDR2 LQKENI. The CDR3 region is CASSLATGSSYNEQFF. CDR3 bases: TGTGCCAGCTCCCTAGCTACAGGGAGCTCCTACAATGAGCAGTTCTTC.